This T cell receptor (beta chain) was found in a study of control samples from healthy donors and cancer patients. About this clone: The same CDR3 also results from other DNA sequences found in this sample.

Some clones are missing from TCRdb's copy, which holds only in-frame ones; the method was immunoSEQ multiplex PCR. The table records roughly 120,000 clones, about 95% of them present only once. After removal of 6 bases from V and 11 bases from J, the junction contained 13 bases not matched to a gene. Germline V gene data show CDR1 as SGHTA and CDR2 as FQGNSA. CDR3 length: 14 residues. This chain uses TRBV7-2 with TRBJ1-1, with 9 bases matching TRBD1. Sequenced input: blood. This TCR came from a man aged 25-45 years in good health. The CDR3 region is CASSPPGQGRRAFF. CDR3 coding DNA: TGTGCCAGCAGTCCACCGGGACAGGGTAGGAGGGCTTTCTTT. Together with reference TRBV7-2 and TRBJ1-1, the CDR3 gives the full variable domain: GAGVSQSPSNKVTEKGKDVELRCDPISGHTALYWYRQSLGQGLEFLIYFQGNSAPDKSGLPSDRFSAERTGGSVSTLTIQRTQQEDSAVYLCASSPPGQGRRAFFGQGTRLTVV.